A single sample gave rise to the 14 T cell receptor beta chains below, sequenced in a study of blood T cells in healthy people across ages. Primed by a sample-barcoded 5' primer and a J-beta primer mix, a second PCR proceeded for roughly 7 to 12 cycles. TCRdb processed the 5' RACE reads anew with MiXCR; each CDR3 protein has one entry. The sample records 2 million or so distinct CDR3 sequences, roughly 50% being singletons. Sequencing was done on a sample of blood. These receptors originate from a woman between 40 and 55 years old in good health.

This clonotype was counted between two and nine times. The J gene is TRBJ1-1, the V gene TRBV7-9; D is unclear. Germline V gene sequence: CDR1 SEHNR, CDR2 FQNEAQ (reference sequence). The CDR3 extends over 11 amino acids. V was cut by 4 bases and J by 7 bases, with 7 bases left in between. As DNA, the CDR3 is TGTGCCAGCAGCTCCCCCGGTGAAGCTTTCTTT. As protein: CASSSPGEAFF.

The chain employs TRBV20-1 and TRBJ2-3, with 9 positions matching TRBD2. Germline CDR1 reads DFQATT; CDR2 reads SNEGSKA (reference sequence). CDR3 size: 15 residues. V lost 5 bases and J lost 3; bases outside the gene matches: 9. The CDR3 spells CSAPGLAEGTDTQYF. CDR3 sequence (DNA): TGCAGTGCTCCGGGACTAGCCGAAGGGACAGATACGCAGTATTTT.

The V call is TRBV10-3, the J call TRBJ2-5; TRBD1 aligns across 12 bases. The junction had 9 bases not matched to a gene; V was cut back by 2 bases and J by 11 bases. The CDR3 runs to 15 residues. Germline V gene data show CDR1 as ENHRY and CDR2 as SYGVKD. The CDR3 DNA is TGTGCCATCAGTGAGGAAGGGACAGGGGGCAATGAGCAGTACTTC. This sequence encodes CAISEEGTGGNEQYF.

This clonotype occurred a few times. The chain employs TRBV5-1 and TRBJ2-3, with D possibly being TRBD1 (6 bases). Between the trimmed V and J ends, which lost 0 bases and 6 bases, there was a span of 11 bases. Germline V gene lookup returns CDR1 SGHRS and CDR2 YFSETQ. The CDR3 is 14 amino acids. CDR3 bases: TGCGCCAGCAGCTTGGAGGGGGTTAGGGATACGCAGTATTTT. Its protein product is CASSLEGVRDTQYF.

This clonotype turned up a few times. The genes are TRBV7-2 and TRBJ2-3; maybe TRBD2 (5 bases). CDR3 length: 13 residues. V was clipped by 4 bases and J by 6 bases, with 11 bases between them. CDR1 and CDR2 (germline): SGHTA, FQGNSA. CDR3 in amino acids: CASSSPWEDTQYF. Here the CDR3 DNA reads TGTGCCAGCAGCTCCCCCTGGGAGGATACGCAGTATTTT.

This clonotype was seen only a few times. CDR3 sequence (DNA): TGTGCCAGCAGCAAGCGGGACAACTACAATGAGCAGTTCTTC. This codes for CASSKRDNYNEQFF. V usage is TRBV11-2 and J usage is TRBJ2-1, with a weak D call TRBD2 (7 bases). V dropped 5 bases and J dropped 3 bases, with 11 bases sitting between them. The germline V gene encodes CDR1 SGHAT and CDR2 FQNNGV. The CDR3 is made up of 14 amino acids. Full variable domain (missing parts from reference TRBV11-2 and TRBJ2-1): EAGVAQSPRYKIIEKRQSVAFWCNPISGHATLYWYQQILGQGPKLLIQFQNNGVVDDSQLPKDRFSAERLKGVDSTLKIQPAKLEDSAVYLCASSKRDNYNEQFFGPGTRLTVL.

The chain has TRBV19 and TRBJ2-5; 10 nucleotides line up with TRBD1. CDR1 and CDR2 from the germline V gene are LNHDA and SQIVND (reference sequence). The V gene end was trimmed by 5 bases and the J gene end by 3 bases; junction bases not matched to a gene: 6. The CDR3 totals 15 residues. The CDR3 loop is CASSPDRGPEETQYF. As DNA, the CDR3 is TGTGCCAGTAGTCCCGACAGGGGGCCCGAAGAGACCCAGTACTTC.

V is TRBV7-2 and J is TRBJ2-5, with a tentative D call TRBD2 (6 bases). The V and J ends lost 4 bases and 4 bases respectively, with 13 bases between them. CDR1 SGHTA and CDR2 FQGNSA come from the germline V gene. This CDR3 is built from 14 residues. CDR3 sequence: CASSSSLGGETQYF. Written as DNA, the CDR3 is TGTGCCAGCAGCTCAAGCCTCGGGGGAGAGACCCAGTACTTC.

A single count supports this clonotype. This chain joins TRBV2 and TRBJ2-3, with D perhaps matching TRBD2 (6 bases). Trimming cost V 10 bases and J 7 bases, with 18 bases left between them. Germline CDR1 SNHLY, CDR2 FYNNEI. The CDR3 has 13 residues. CDR3 in DNA: TGTGCCACCGAAGGAGGGGTTCGGAATACGCAGTATTTT. This gives the protein CATEGGVRNTQYF.

The gene calls are TRBV4-1 and TRBJ2-3; D is ambiguous. V lost 3 bases, J lost 4 bases, and 8 bases lay in between. The CDR3 has 13 amino acids. Germline loops: CDR1 MGHRA, CDR2 YSYEKL. The CDR3 region is CASSQYLPDTQYF. CDR3 bases: TGCGCCAGCAGCCAGTATCTGCCAGATACGCAGTATTTT.

The V call is TRBV12-3 or TRBV12-4, the J call TRBJ1-3, with a tentative D call TRBD1 (6 bases). The CDR3 totals 15 residues. Deletions cut 6 bases from V and 3 bases from J, with 15 bases between. The CDR3 is CASSEGDTGGNTIYF. The CDR3 bases are TGTGCCAGCAGCGAGGGGGACACCGGTGGAAACACCATATATTTT.

Turning to this clonotype: At one end the junction does not follow the germline gene, possibly because of a read error. The chain has TRBV7-2 and TRBJ1-1; 8 nucleotides match TRBD1. The CDR3 totals 16 residues. Germline loops: CDR1 SGHTA, CDR2 FQGNSA. CDR3 bases: TGTGCCAGCAGTTTAGCGACAGGGGTGAGGAGTACTGAAGCTTTCTTT. Its protein is CASSLATGVRSTEAFF.

CDR3 nucleotides: TGCGCCAGCAGCGAAGGGAGTCCTAGCACAGATACGCAGTATTTT. Its translation is CASSEGSPSTDTQYF. This sequence joins TRBV5-1 and TRBJ2-3, with D perhaps TRBD2 (5 bases). CDR1 is SGHRS and CDR2 is YFSETQ in the germline V gene. With 4 bases removed from V and 0 bases from J, the gap between germline ends came to 12 bases. The CDR3 runs to 15 residues. Drawing the rest from reference TRBV5-1 and TRBJ2-3, the complete variable domain is KAGVTQTPRYLIKTRGQQVTLSCSPISGHRSVSWYQQTPGQGLQFLFEYFSETQRNKGNFPGRFSGRQFSNSRSEMNVSTLELGDSALYLCASSEGSPSTDTQYFGPGTRLTVL.

This clonotype was detected only once. The chain is built from TRBV18 and TRBJ1-2; possibly TRBD1 for D (5 bases). V lost 2 bases to trimming and J lost 2 bases, with 12 bases between them. Germline V gene lookup returns CDR1 KGHSH and CDR2 LQKENI. The CDR3 consists of 15 residues. CDR3 region: CASSPELSGNYGYTF. The CDR3, as DNA: TGTGCCAGCTCACCAGAATTATCAGGGAACTATGGCTACACCTTC.